The source of this T cell receptor beta chain is a study of cytotoxic CD8 clonotypes in ibrutinib-treated CLL. Overall study context: Partial response was seen in some 24 patients and complete response in 2; after median about six years, approximately 14 stayed remitted, roughly 12 progressed.

Sequencing was performed with immunoSEQ multiplex PCR; in TCRdb, only in-frame clones are kept and a portion is missing. The sample holds a few hundred thousand clones, more than 65% seen once. Trimming cost V 0 bases and J 0 bases; bases outside gene matches: 6. Germline V gives CDR1 LGHNA, CDR2 YSLEER. CDR3 length: 17 amino acids. The chain combines TRBV4-3 with TRBJ2-3, with 7 bases matching TRBD1. Specimen: PBMCs, collected before ibrutinib treatment. This sequence was found in a human donor with chronic lymphocytic leukemia. As DNA, the CDR3 is TGCGCCAGCAGCCAAGATCACAGGGGATTCAGCACAGATACGCAGTATTTT. Translation: CASSQDHRGFSTDTQYF.